This passage covers 26 T cell receptor beta chains from one sample sequenced in a study of T cells after yellow fever vaccination. MiXCR, applied by TCRdb to the 5' RACE reads, yields one record per CDR3 protein. This sample has over 250,000 distinct CDR3 sequences, with over 4% found just once. Here the sequenced sample was PBMCs, taken 5 days after the yellow fever booster vaccination. The receptors derive from a young man who received the YFV17D yellow fever vaccine.

This clonotype was seen at least ten times. The V call is TRBV29-1, the J call TRBJ1-1, with a possible D match to TRBD1 (6 bases). The ends were cut back, 4 bases at V and 0 bases at J, with 15 bases in the middle. The CDR3 has 15 amino acids. The germline V gene encodes CDR1 SQVTM and CDR2 ANQGSEA. CDR3 region: CSVGLDSNLNTEAFF. In DNA form, the CDR3 reads TGCAGCGTTGGTCTGGACAGTAACCTGAACACTGAAGCTTTCTTT.

The chain combines TRBV2 with TRBJ1-1, with D unclear. CDR1 is SNHLY and CDR2 is FYNNEI in the germline V gene. Trimming removed 7 bases at V and 1 base at J, with 13 bases between. This CDR3 contains 14 residues. The chain's CDR3 is CASTYGGRNTEAFF. The CDR3 region has the DNA TGTGCCAGCACGTACGGCGGCAGGAACACTGAAGCTTTCTTT.

V usage is TRBV7-2 and J usage is TRBJ1-4, with a tentative D call TRBD1 (6 bases). The germline gives CDR1 SGHTA, CDR2 FQGNSA. With 4 bases removed from V and 8 bases from J, the gap between germline ends came to 20 bases. The CDR3 runs 16 residues. The CDR3 spells CASSSPLGGAREKLFF. CDR3 DNA: TGTGCCAGCAGCTCCCCTTTGGGGGGGGCCCGCGAAAAACTGTTTTTT. Variable domain in full (rest from reference TRBV7-2 and TRBJ1-4): GAGVSQSPSNKVTEKGKDVELRCDPISGHTALYWYRQSLGQGLEFLIYFQGNSAPDKSGLPSDRFSAERTGGSVSTLTIQRTQQEDSAVYLCASSSPLGGAREKLFFGSGTQLSVL.

V is TRBV27 and J is TRBJ1-4, with D maybe TRBD1 (5 bases). The CDR3 consists of 15 residues. V was trimmed by 0 bases and J by 10 bases, leaving 15 bases between them. CDR1 is MNHEY, CDR2 SMNVEV, per germline (reference sequence). DNA for the CDR3: TGTGCCAGCAGTTTATCCTGGACCGGGGGGGGAAAACTGTTTTTT. Translation: CASSLSWTGGGKLFF.

The chain carries TRBV7-2 and TRBJ1-1; a possible D gene is TRBD1 (5 bases). CDR1 is SGHTA and CDR2 is FQGNSA in the germline V gene. The CDR3 has 13 residues. V was trimmed by 4 bases and J by 5 bases, leaving 11 bases between them. CDR3 amino acids: CASSYGGWTEAFF. The CDR3 nucleotides are TGTGCCAGCAGCTACGGGGGGTGGACTGAAGCTTTCTTT.

This clonotype was picked up many times. The chain recombines TRBV6-5 with TRBJ2-7, with TRBD2 matching 7 bases. The CDR3 runs 15 residues. After removal of 8 bases from V and 2 bases from J, the junction contained 12 bases not matched to a gene. Germline CDR1 reads MNHEY; CDR2 reads SVGAGI. DNA of the CDR3: TGTGCCAGCCGATTGTCCGGGACTACTACCTACGAGCAGTACGTC. Protein: CASRLSGTTTYEQYV.

The V gene is TRBV7-2, the J gene TRBJ1-5; D may be TRBD1 (5 bases). V dropped 6 bases and J dropped 7 bases, with 16 bases sitting between them. The CDR3 totals 14 residues. Per germline, CDR1 SGHTA and CDR2 FQGNSA. The CDR3 nucleotides read TGTGCCAGCAGACAAGGGACCTCTGGGCAGCCCCAGCATTTT. Its protein product is CASRQGTSGQPQHF.

The table lists this clonotype with many counts. The V call is TRBV20-1, the J call TRBJ1-5; unclear D gene. The germline gives CDR1 DFQATT, CDR2 SNEGSKA (reference sequence). Trimming removed 2 bases at V and 5 bases at J, with 13 bases between. The CDR3 sequence is 14 residues long. As DNA, the CDR3 is TGCAGTGCTAGATCGACCCCCTGGGATCAGCCCCAGCATTTT. It yields the protein CSARSTPWDQPQHF.

This clonotype was counted only a few times. This sequence joins TRBV7-8 and TRBJ2-7; 9 bases fit TRBD1. The CDR3 consists of 17 residues. Germline V gives CDR1 SGHVS, CDR2 FQNEAQ. V lost 3 bases and J lost 4; bases outside the gene matches: 13. Here the CDR3 DNA reads TGTGCCAGCAGCTTCGTACCGGACAGGGGAGGTTTTTACGAGCAGTACGTC. Its protein is CASSFVPDRGGFYEQYV.

The chain uses TRBV27 and TRBJ1-6; D unresolved. V shed 4 bases and J shed 8 bases, with 9 bases lying between them. The CDR3 runs to 13 residues. The germline V gene has CDR1 MNHEY and CDR2 SMNVEV (reference sequence). CDR3 sequence reads: CASSWRVYSPLHF. As DNA, the CDR3 is TGTGCCAGCAGTTGGCGGGTTTATTCACCCCTCCACTTT.

The V and J genes are TRBV27 and TRBJ2-7; 10 nucleotides agree with TRBD1. Germline CDR1 and CDR2: MNHEY and SMNVEV (reference sequence). J was trimmed by 6 bases and V by 9 bases; bases with no gene match: 11. The CDR3 is 14 amino acids. CDR3 sequence (DNA): TGTGCCAGTTCCATAGCCGGGACAGGGGTCGAGCAGTACTTC. Amino acids: CASSIAGTGVEQYF.

This clonotype was counted at least ten times. This chain connects TRBV12-3 or TRBV12-4 to TRBJ1-5, with TRBD1 matching over 7 bases. V shed 7 bases and J 5 bases; nucleotides not matched to a gene: 5. The CDR3 runs 13 residues. CDR3 DNA sequence: TGTGCCAGCACTCGGACAGGCGATCAGCCCCAGCATTTT. Protein product: CASTRTGDQPQHF.

In this sample, this clonotype turned up many times. The V gene is TRBV18, the J gene TRBJ2-7; D uncertain. The CDR3 is made up of 13 amino acids. With 2 bases removed from V and 2 bases from J, the gap between germline ends came to 7 bases. Germline V gene sequence: CDR1 KGHSH, CDR2 LQKENI. As DNA, the CDR3 is TGTGCCAGCTCACCAGGTGCAGCCTACGAGCAGTACGTC. Protein: CASSPGAAYEQYV.

There are a few counts of this clonotype. The chain is built from TRBV20-1 and TRBJ2-1; 12 bases are shared with TRBD2. The germline gives CDR1 DFQATT, CDR2 SNEGSKA (reference sequence). This CDR3 is built from 13 residues. Losses at the gene ends were 5 bases for V and 7 bases for J; bases not matched to a gene: 3. The CDR3 sequence: CSARTSGDNEQFF. The CDR3 bases are TGCAGTGCTCGGACTAGCGGGGATAATGAGCAGTTCTTC.

This clonotype was recorded a few times. In DNA, the CDR3 is TGTGCCAGCAGAGTAGGGGTGGACACCGGGGAGCTGTTTTTT. It encodes CASRVGVDTGELFF. The rearrangement uses TRBV27 and TRBJ2-2; the D gene is possibly TRBD1 (5 bases). This CDR3 is 14 amino acids long. Germline V CDR1 and CDR2: MNHEY, SMNVEV (reference sequence). V was clipped by 6 bases and J by 3 bases, with 11 bases between them.

There are a few counts of this clonotype. V usage is TRBV6-1 and J usage is TRBJ2-6, with D possibly matching TRBD2 (5 bases). The CDR3 sequence is 15 residues long. From germline, CDR1 is MNHNS and CDR2 SASEGT. Between the trimmed V and J ends, which lost 3 bases and 4 bases, there was a span of 10 bases. The CDR3, as DNA: TGTGCCAGCAGTGAGAGGGCAAACGGGGCCAACGTCCTGACTTTC. Translating gives CASSERANGANVLTF.

The chain combines TRBV12-3 or TRBV12-4 with TRBJ2-3; tentative D call: TRBD2 (6 bases). The V gene lost 7 bases and the J gene lost 2 bases, with 19 bases spanning the gap. This CDR3 has 16 residues. CDR3 region: CASTPAPGGYTDTQYF. CDR3 in DNA: TGTGCCAGCACTCCCGCACCCGGGGGTTACACAGATACGCAGTATTTT.

CDR3 loop: CASSVAAYGYTF. The CDR3, as DNA: TGTGCCAGCAGCGTAGCTGCGTATGGCTACACCTTC. The rearrangement joins TRBV9 to TRBJ1-2; no firm D call. Trimming removed 0 bases at V and 5 bases at J, with 5 bases between. Germline CDR1 SGDLS, CDR2 YYNGEE. This CDR3 region has 12 residues.

This clonotype was picked up many times. The V call is TRBV4-3, the J call TRBJ2-5; D is undetermined. V was cut by 1 base and J by 2 bases, with 8 bases left in between. The CDR3 is 14 residues long. Looked up from germline, CDR1 is LGHNA and CDR2 is YSLEER. The CDR3 region has the DNA TGCGCCAGCAGCCAAGTAGGTCAGCAAGAGACCCAGTACTTC. The encoded protein is CASSQVGQQETQYF.

This clonotype has at least ten counts. V and J are TRBV14 and TRBJ1-1; D is uncertain. Trimming cost V 0 bases and J 4 bases, with 9 bases left between them. CDR1 is SGHDN and CDR2 is FVKESK in the germline V gene. This CDR3 region has 14 residues. Here the CDR3 DNA reads TGTGCCAGCAGCCAAGATCCGGCGTCCACTGAAGCTTTCTTT. This gives the protein CASSQDPASTEAFF.

This chain connects TRBV4-3 to TRBJ1-6, with 10 bases lining up with TRBD1. Germline CDR1 and CDR2: LGHNA and YSLEER. This CDR3 has 16 amino acids. V gave up 3 bases and J gave up 6 bases; unmatched junction bases: 5. The chain's CDR3 is CASSQYRDRGNSPLHF. The CDR3, as DNA: TGCGCCAGCAGCCAGTACCGGGACAGGGGTAATTCACCCCTCCACTTT.

The sample holds many counts of this clonotype. The chain couples TRBV20-1 to TRBJ2-3; no firm D call. Germline V gene lookup returns CDR1 DFQATT and CDR2 SNEGSKA (reference sequence). The CDR3 spans 12 residues. V lost 3 bases to trimming and J lost 0 bases, with 4 bases between them. This chain's CDR3 is CSASPSTDTQYF. The DNA for the CDR3 is TGCAGTGCTAGCCCCAGCACAGATACGCAGTATTTT.

On this clonotype itself: This may be a read error, as it is one base from a much larger clone. V usage is TRBV12-3 or TRBV12-4 and J usage is TRBJ1-4, with D perhaps TRBD1 (6 bases). This CDR3 is built from 15 residues. The CDR3 nucleotides read TGTGCCAGCAGTTTTCGAGGCAGGGGAGGAGAAAAACTGCTTTTT. This sequence encodes CASSFRGRGGEKLLF.

The sample holds a few counts of this clonotype. The chain is built from TRBV30 and TRBJ1-1; no clear D gene. Germline CDR1 reads GTSNPN; CDR2 reads SVGIG (reference sequence). CDR3 length equals 12 residues. V dropped 4 bases and J dropped 6 bases, with 12 bases sitting between them. CDR3 sequence reads: CAWNSLSAEAFF. The CDR3 DNA is TGTGCCTGGAATTCGCTGAGCGCTGAAGCTTTCTTT.

This clonotype was seen only a few times. The V and J genes are TRBV4-3 and TRBJ2-7; D is possibly TRBD1 or TRBD2 (5 bases each). The germline V and J ends were trimmed by 1 base and 2 bases, with 15 bases remaining between them. The germline gives CDR1 LGHNA, CDR2 YSLEER. The CDR3 runs 16 residues. The DNA for the CDR3 is TGCGCCAGCAGCCAAGTGGTTAGGGGACCGACCTACGAGCAGTACGTC. Residues: CASSQVVRGPTYEQYV.

This clonotype was seen many times. V and J are TRBV7-2 and TRBJ2-5; 7 positions agree with TRBD2. CDR1 SGHTA and CDR2 FQGNSA come from the germline V gene. This CDR3 is built from 14 residues. With V trimmed by 5 bases and J by 6 bases, 9 bases remained unmatched. Here the CDR3 reads CASSLGTGGQTQYF. CDR3 nucleotide sequence: TGTGCCAGCAGCCTCGGGACGGGGGGTCAGACCCAGTACTTC.